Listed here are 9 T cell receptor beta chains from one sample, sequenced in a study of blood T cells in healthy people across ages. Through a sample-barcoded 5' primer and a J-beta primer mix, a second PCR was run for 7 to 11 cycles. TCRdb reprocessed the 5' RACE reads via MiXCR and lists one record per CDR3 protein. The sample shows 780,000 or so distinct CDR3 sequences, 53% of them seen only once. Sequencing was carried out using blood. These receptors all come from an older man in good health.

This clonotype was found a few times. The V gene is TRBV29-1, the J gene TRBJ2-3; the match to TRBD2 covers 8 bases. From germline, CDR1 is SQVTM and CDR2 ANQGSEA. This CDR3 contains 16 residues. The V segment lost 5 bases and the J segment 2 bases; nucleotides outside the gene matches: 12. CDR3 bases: TGCAGCGTTCGTAGGAGCGGGAGTGGTACCACAGATACGCAGTATTTT. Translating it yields CSVRRSGSGTTDTQYF.

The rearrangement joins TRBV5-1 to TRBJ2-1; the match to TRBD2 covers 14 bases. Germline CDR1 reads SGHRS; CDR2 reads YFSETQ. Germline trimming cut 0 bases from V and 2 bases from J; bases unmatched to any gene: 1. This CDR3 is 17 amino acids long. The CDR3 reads CASSLGTSGRTYNEQFF. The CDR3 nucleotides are TGCGCCAGCAGCTTGGGGACTAGCGGGAGGACCTACAATGAGCAGTTCTTC.

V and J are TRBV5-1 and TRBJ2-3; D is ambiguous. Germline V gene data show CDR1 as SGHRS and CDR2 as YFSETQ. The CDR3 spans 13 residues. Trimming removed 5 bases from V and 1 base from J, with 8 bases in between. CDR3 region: CASRRSGTDTQYF. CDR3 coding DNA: TGCGCCAGCAGGCGGAGCGGCACAGATACGCAGTATTTT. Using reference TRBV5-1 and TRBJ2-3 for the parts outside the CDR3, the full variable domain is KAGVTQTPRYLIKTRGQQVTLSCSPISGHRSVSWYQQTPGQGLQFLFEYFSETQRNKGNFPGRFSGRQFSNSRSEMNVSTLELGDSALYLCASRRSGTDTQYFGPGTRLTVL.

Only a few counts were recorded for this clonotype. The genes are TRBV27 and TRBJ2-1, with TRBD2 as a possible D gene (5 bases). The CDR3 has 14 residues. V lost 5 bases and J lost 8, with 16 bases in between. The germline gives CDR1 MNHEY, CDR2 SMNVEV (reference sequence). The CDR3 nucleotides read TGTGCCAGCAGTCCAACTAGGGTTTTGCATGAGCAGTTCTTC. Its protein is CASSPTRVLHEQFF.

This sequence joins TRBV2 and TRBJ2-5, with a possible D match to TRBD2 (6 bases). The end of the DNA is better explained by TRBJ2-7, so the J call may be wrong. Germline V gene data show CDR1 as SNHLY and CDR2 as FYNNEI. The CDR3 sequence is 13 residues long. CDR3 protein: CASARGLTYEQYF. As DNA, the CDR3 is TGTGCCAGCGCTAGGGGACTTACCTACGAGCAGTACTTC.

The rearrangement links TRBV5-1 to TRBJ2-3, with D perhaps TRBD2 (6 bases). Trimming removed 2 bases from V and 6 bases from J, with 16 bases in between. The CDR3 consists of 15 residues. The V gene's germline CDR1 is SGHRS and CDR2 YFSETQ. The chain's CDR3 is CASSLSGRGVDTQYF. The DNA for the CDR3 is TGCGCCAGCAGCTTAAGCGGGCGTGGGGTGGATACGCAGTATTTT.

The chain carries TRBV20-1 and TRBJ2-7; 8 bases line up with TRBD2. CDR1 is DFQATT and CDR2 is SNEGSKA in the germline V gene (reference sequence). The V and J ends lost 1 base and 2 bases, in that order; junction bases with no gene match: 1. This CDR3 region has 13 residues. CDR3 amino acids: CSARAGGPYEQYF. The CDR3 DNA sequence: TGCAGTGCTAGAGCGGGAGGGCCCTACGAGCAGTACTTC.

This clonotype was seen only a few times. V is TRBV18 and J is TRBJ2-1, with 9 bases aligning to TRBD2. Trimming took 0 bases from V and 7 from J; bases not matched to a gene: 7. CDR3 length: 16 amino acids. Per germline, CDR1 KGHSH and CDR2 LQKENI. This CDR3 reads CASSPPGLAHQNEQFF. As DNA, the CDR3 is TGTGCCAGCTCACCACCGGGACTAGCCCATCAGAATGAGCAGTTCTTC.

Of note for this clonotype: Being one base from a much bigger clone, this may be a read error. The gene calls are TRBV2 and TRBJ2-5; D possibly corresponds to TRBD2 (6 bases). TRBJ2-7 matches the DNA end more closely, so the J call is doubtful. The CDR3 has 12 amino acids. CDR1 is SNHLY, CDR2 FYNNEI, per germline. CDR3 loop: CTSSSTSYEQYF. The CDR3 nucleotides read TGTACCAGCAGTTCGACTAGCTACGAGCAGTACTTC.